The rows below give T cell receptor beta chains drawn from one sample of a study of shared clonotypes between healthy human individuals. TCRdb's table, derived via immunoSEQ multiplex PCR, lists solely in-frame clones and lacks some. The table has some 530,000 clones, around 85% seen once. The sequenced material came from PBMCs. These receptors were collected from a woman aged 40 to 55 in good health. Some clones in this sample may be carry-over from other donors' samples. The CDR3 runs from the conserved cysteine through the conserved F or W. The D gene is left open where the match is weak. Expanded clones get a size class; other rows say once, few or many, or leave the size out.

d_gene: TRBD2
v_gene: TRBV18
abundance: .
j_gene: TRBJ2-7
CDR3aa: CASSPQSLAGGGEQYF
CDR3nt: TGTGCCAGCTCACCCCAGTCCTTAGCGGGAGGGGGAGAGCAGTACTTC

d_gene: .
v_gene: TRBV7-9
abundance: .
j_gene: TRBJ1-1
CDR3aa: CASSAKGRETEAFF
CDR3nt: TGTGCCAGCAGCGCAAAGGGGAGGGAGACTGAAGCTTTCTTT

d_gene: .
v_gene: TRBV19
abundance: once
j_gene: TRBJ2-5
CDR3aa: CASSIGGSGEETQYF
CDR3nt: TGTGCCAGTAGTATCGGTGGGAGTGGTGAGGAGACCCAGTACTTC

d_gene: .
v_gene: TRBV27
abundance: .
j_gene: TRBJ2-7
CDR3aa: CASSLPGMGLYEQYF
CDR3nt: TGTGCCAGCAGTTTACCAGGGATGGGTCTCTACGAGCAGTACTTC

d_gene: TRBD1
v_gene: TRBV4-3
abundance: .
j_gene: TRBJ1-1
CDR3aa: CASSQEQGSTEAFF
CDR3nt: TGCGCCAGCAGCCAAGAACAGGGGAGCACTGAAGCTTTCTTT

d_gene: TRBD1
v_gene: TRBV18
abundance: .
j_gene: TRBJ2-2
CDR3aa: CASSSQGAGELFF
CDR3nt: TGTGCCAGCTCATCGCAGGGGGCCGGGGAGCTGTTTTTT

d_gene: .
v_gene: TRBV27
abundance: few
j_gene: TRBJ2-5
CDR3aa: CASSSTPWVTQYF
CDR3nt: TGTGCCAGCAGTTCCACCCCCTGGGTGACCCAGTACTTC

d_gene: .
v_gene: TRBV5-6
abundance: .
j_gene: TRBJ2-5
CDR3aa: CASSGNTGLRETQYF
CDR3nt: TGTGCCAGCAGCGGAAACACAGGTCTGAGAGAGACCCAGTACTTC

d_gene: .
v_gene: TRBV30
abundance: .
j_gene: TRBJ1-1
CDR3aa: CAWTPGNTEAFF
CDR3nt: TGTGCCTGGACCCCGGGCAACACTGAAGCTTTCTTT

d_gene: TRBD1
v_gene: TRBV28
abundance: .
j_gene: TRBJ2-7
CDR3aa: CASSRDRGYEQYF
CDR3nt: TGTGCCAGCAGTCGGGACAGGGGTTACGAGCAGTACTTC

d_gene: .
v_gene: TRBV10-3
abundance: .
j_gene: TRBJ1-2
CDR3aa: CAISEGGYGYTF
CDR3nt: TGTGCCATCAGTGAGGGAGGCTATGGCTACACCTTC

d_gene: .
v_gene: TRBV20-1
abundance: .
j_gene: TRBJ2-7
CDR3aa: CSARNNEQYF
CDR3nt: TGCAGTGCTAGAAACAACGAGCAGTACTTC

d_gene: .
v_gene: TRBV13
abundance: .
j_gene: TRBJ1-3
CDR3aa: CASSPQAHEGNTIYF
CDR3nt: TGTGCCAGCAGCCCCCAGGCCCATGAGGGAAACACCATATATTTT

d_gene: .
v_gene: TRBV2
abundance: once
j_gene: TRBJ1-2
CDR3aa: CASSYRVGDYGYTF
CDR3nt: TGTGCCAGCAGCTACAGGGTTGGGGACTATGGCTACACCTTC

d_gene: TRBD2
v_gene: TRBV28
abundance: .
j_gene: TRBJ2-1
CDR3aa: CASSSKPGTSGYNEQFF
CDR3nt: TGTGCCAGCAGTTCTAAGCCCGGGACTAGCGGTTACAATGAGCAGTTCTTC

d_gene: TRBD1
v_gene: TRBV25-1
abundance: .
j_gene: TRBJ2-1
CDR3aa: CTSSLLQGVGDNEQFF
CDR3nt: TGTACCAGCAGTCTGCTGCAGGGGGTTGGCGACAATGAGCAGTTCTTC

d_gene: TRBD2
v_gene: TRBV29-1
abundance: .
j_gene: TRBJ2-2
CDR3aa: CSVGAGGDAGELFF
CDR3nt: TGCAGCGTTGGAGCGGGAGGGGACGCCGGGGAGCTGTTTTTT

d_gene: TRBD2
v_gene: TRBV11-2
abundance: .
j_gene: TRBJ2-3
CDR3aa: CASSLGGTSGILGTQYF
CDR3nt: TGTGCCAGCAGCTTAGGGGGTACTAGCGGAATTTTGGGTACGCAGTATTTT

d_gene: TRBD2
v_gene: TRBV18
abundance: once
j_gene: TRBJ2-2
CDR3aa: CASSPTGTSPNTGELFF
CDR3nt: TGTGCCAGCTCGCCCACCGGGACTAGCCCAAACACCGGGGAGCTGTTTTTT

d_gene: TRBD2
v_gene: TRBV6-5
abundance: .
j_gene: TRBJ2-7
CDR3aa: CASSYRGRWYEQYF
CDR3nt: TGTGCCAGCAGCTATCGCGGGAGGTGGTACGAGCAGTACTTC

d_gene: .
v_gene: TRBV11-2
abundance: .
j_gene: TRBJ2-7
CDR3aa: CASNQGSSYEQYF
CDR3nt: TGTGCCAGCAACCAGGGGTCCTCCTACGAGCAGTACTTC

d_gene: .
v_gene: TRBV14
abundance: .
j_gene: TRBJ1-2
CDR3aa: CASSQDQQGFTNYGYTF
CDR3nt: TGTGCCAGCAGCCAAGATCAACAGGGATTCACTAACTATGGCTACACCTTC

d_gene: .
v_gene: TRBV30
abundance: once
j_gene: TRBJ1-2
CDR3aa: CAWSVLSNYGYTF
CDR3nt: TGTGCCTGGAGTGTACTCTCTAACTATGGCTACACCTTC

d_gene: .
v_gene: TRBV6-5
abundance: .
j_gene: TRBJ2-7
CDR3aa: CASSPGVSYEQYF
CDR3nt: TGTGCCAGCAGCCCAGGGGTCTCCTACGAGCAGTACTTC

d_gene: .
v_gene: TRBV19
abundance: few
j_gene: TRBJ2-1
CDR3aa: CASSPRLGAFYNEQFF
CDR3nt: TGTGCCAGTAGTCCCCGACTAGGGGCCTTTTACAATGAGCAGTTCTTC

d_gene: TRBD2
v_gene: TRBV14
abundance: .
j_gene: TRBJ2-1
CDR3aa: CASRMGLAVYEQFF
CDR3nt: TGTGCCAGCAGAATGGGACTAGCGGTATATGAGCAGTTCTTC

d_gene: .
v_gene: TRBV6-1
abundance: .
j_gene: TRBJ2-2
CDR3aa: CASSEALQVDTGELFF
CDR3nt: TGTGCCAGCAGTGAAGCGCTTCAGGTCGACACCGGGGAGCTGTTTTTT

d_gene: .
v_gene: TRBV2
abundance: .
j_gene: TRBJ2-2
CDR3aa: CASSVTRGGGELFF
CDR3nt: TGTGCCAGCAGCGTGACGCGGGGAGGCGGGGAGCTGTTTTTT

d_gene: .
v_gene: TRBV4-3
abundance: .
j_gene: TRBJ1-4
CDR3aa: CASSQGRTQGEKLFF
CDR3nt: TGCGCCAGCAGCCAAGGTAGGACGCAAGGCGAAAAACTGTTTTTT

d_gene: TRBD2
v_gene: TRBV7-6
abundance: .
j_gene: TRBJ2-3
CDR3aa: CASSLELAGVYTDTQYF
CDR3nt: TGTGCCAGCAGCTTAGAACTAGCGGGAGTCTACACAGATACGCAGTATTTT

d_gene: .
v_gene: TRBV15
abundance: .
j_gene: TRBJ2-1
CDR3aa: CATSRSPDLLYNEQFF
CDR3nt: TGTGCCACCAGCAGGTCCCCCGACTTGCTCTACAATGAGCAGTTCTTC